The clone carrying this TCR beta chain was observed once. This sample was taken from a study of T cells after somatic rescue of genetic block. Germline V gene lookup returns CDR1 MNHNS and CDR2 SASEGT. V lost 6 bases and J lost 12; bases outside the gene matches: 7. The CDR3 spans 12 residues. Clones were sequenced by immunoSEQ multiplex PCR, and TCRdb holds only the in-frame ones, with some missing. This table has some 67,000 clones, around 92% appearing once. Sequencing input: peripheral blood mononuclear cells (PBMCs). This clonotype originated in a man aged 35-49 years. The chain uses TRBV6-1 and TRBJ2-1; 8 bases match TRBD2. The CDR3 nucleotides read TGTGCCAGCAGGTTGGCGGGAGGCGGGCAGTTCTTC. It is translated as CASRLAGGGQFF.